The 20 T cell receptor beta chains below were found in one sample sequenced in a study of cytomegalovirus exposure and HLA in healthy donors. The PCR employed 60 Vbeta primers together with 13 Jbeta primers. Measured with immunoSEQ multiplex PCR; TCRdb has only the in-frame clones, and not every one. The repertoire holds around 150,000 clones, with about 61% as singletons. The specimen was PBMCs. Receptor source: a woman between 35 and 50 years old in good health and CMV-seronegative.

This clone was seen just once. The V and J genes are TRBV5-4 and TRBJ2-7; D is possibly TRBD2 (6 bases). This CDR3 region has 15 residues. Germline V gives CDR1 SGHNT, CDR2 YYREEE (reference sequence). The V and J ends lost 4 bases and 2 bases respectively, with 16 bases between them. The DNA for the CDR3 is TGTGCCAGCAGCAGCGGTCTTTCTAGCGCCTACGAGCAGTACTTC. Protein sequence: CASSSGLSSAYEQYF.

This chain uses TRBV7-3 with TRBJ1-6, with D possibly TRBD1 on 5 matching bases. This CDR3 has 20 amino acids. Germline-derived CDR1 and CDR2 are SGHTA and FQGTGA. The V end lost 5 bases, the J end lost 2 bases, and 25 bases lay between the germline ends. The CDR3 nucleotides are TGTGCCAGCAGCCCCCGGGACTATCGCGGCCCCGGTCCCTATAATTCACCCCTCCACTTT. Residues: CASSPRDYRGPGPYNSPLHF. The whole variable domain, remainder taken from reference TRBV7-3 and TRBJ1-6, is GAGVSQTPSNKVTEKGKYVELRCDPISGHTALYWYRQSLGQGPEFLIYFQGTGAADDSGLPNDRFFAVRPEGSVSTLKIQRTERGDSAVYLCASSPRDYRGPGPYNSPLHFGNGTRLTVT.

The chain is built from TRBV5-6 and TRBJ1-1; no clear D. V lost 0 bases and J lost 0, with 12 bases in between. Germline-derived CDR1 and CDR2 are SGHDT and YYEEEE. The CDR3 has 16 amino acids. This CDR3 is CASSLERAVVNTEAFF. CDR3 bases: TGTGCCAGCAGCTTGGAGAGGGCGGTGGTGAACACTGAAGCTTTCTTT.

The chain is built from TRBV28 and TRBJ1-1; D is perhaps TRBD1 (6 bases). This CDR3 contains 17 residues. Trimming stripped 2 bases from V and 5 bases from J, with 21 bases between. The germline CDR1 and CDR2 sequences are MDHEN and SYDVKM. The CDR3 coding sequence is TGTGCCAGCAGTTTAGGGGGCAGCTCTCCAGGCCAGACTGAAGCTTTCTTT. It is translated as CASSLGGSSPGQTEAFF.

The V and J genes are TRBV18 and TRBJ1-6; unclear D gene. Germline V lookup: CDR1 KGHSH, CDR2 LQKENI. This CDR3 contains 13 residues. V was shortened by 9 bases and J by 1 base, with 7 bases between the two germline ends. The chain's CDR3 is CASSGSYNSPLHF. For the CDR3, the DNA is TGTGCCAGTTCGGGGTCCTATAATTCACCCCTCCACTTT.

This sequence joins TRBV5-1 and TRBJ2-5, with 8 bases identical to TRBD2. The germline V gene encodes CDR1 SGHRS and CDR2 YFSETQ. V lost 6 bases, J lost 9 bases, and 19 bases stayed unmatched. This CDR3 is built from 16 residues. Written as DNA, the CDR3 is TGCGCCAGCACCCTTATGTCACTAGCGGAGCCAGGGGCCCAGTACTTC. Its translation is CASTLMSLAEPGAQYF.

The table lists this clone with a count of one. The gene calls are TRBV5-6 and TRBJ2-1; 10 bases line up with TRBD2. Germline CDR1 SGHDT, CDR2 YYEEEE. The V and J ends lost 1 base and 7 bases, in that order; junction bases with no gene match: 8. The CDR3 spans 16 residues. The CDR3 bases are TGTGCCAGCAGCTTGTACATAGCGGGGGGAGGTAATGAGCAGTTCTTC. It is translated as CASSLYIAGGGNEQFF.

This sequence joins TRBV10-2 and TRBJ2-6, with 7 bases matching TRBD1. The CDR3 is made up of 14 amino acids. The germline gives CDR1 WSHSY, CDR2 SAAADI. Trimming removed 3 bases from V and 13 bases from J; junction bases left unmatched: 9. DNA of the CDR3: TGCGCCAGCAGTGACCACGACAGGGAGAAAGTCCTGACTTTC. Its translation is CASSDHDREKVLTF.

This clone was found a few times. The V gene is TRBV29-1, the J gene TRBJ1-2; 10 bases align to TRBD1. V was pared by 4 bases and J by 8 bases, with 10 bases of the junction left unmatched. The CDR3 is 14 residues long. Germline loops: CDR1 SQVTM, CDR2 ANQGSEA. The CDR3 is CSVAGTGAFGGYTF. Written as DNA, the CDR3 is TGCAGCGTTGCCGGGACAGGGGCTTTCGGAGGCTACACCTTC.

This chain links TRBV2 with TRBJ1-1; perhaps TRBD1 as D (5 bases). V lost 8 bases and J lost 0, with 22 bases in between. The CDR3 is made up of 17 amino acids. Germline assignment: CDR1 SNHLY and CDR2 FYNNEI. CDR3: CASSAGTGYSMNTEAFF. CDR3 in DNA: TGTGCCAGCTCGGCCGGGACTGGGTACTCAATGAACACTGAAGCTTTCTTT.

Only a few counts were recorded for this clone. The chain couples TRBV5-4 to TRBJ1-6, with 7 bases aligning to TRBD1. The CDR3 consists of 15 residues. In germline, CDR1 is SGHNT, CDR2 YYREEE (reference sequence). Trimming took 4 bases from V and 5 from J; bases not matched to a gene: 6. The CDR3 DNA reads TGTGCCAGCAGCCCCATGACAGGGAATAATTCACCCCTCCACTTT. It translates to CASSPMTGNNSPLHF.

This clone was seen a few times. The rearrangement links TRBV5-1 to TRBJ2-1, with D tentatively TRBD2 (6 bases). V lost 4 bases, J lost 0 bases, and 23 bases lay in between. CDR1 SGHRS and CDR2 YFSETQ come from the germline V gene. The length of the CDR3 is 19 residues. The CDR3 spells CASSMTRDSGGSSYNEQFF. In nucleotides, the CDR3 is TGCGCCAGCAGCATGACCCGGGACTCCGGTGGAAGCTCCTACAATGAGCAGTTCTTC.

The chain has TRBV28 and TRBJ1-1, with a weak D call TRBD1 (6 bases). Germline assignment: CDR1 MDHEN and CDR2 SYDVKM. V gave up 5 bases and J gave up 10 bases, with 20 bases separating them. CDR3 length: 14 amino acids. This CDR3 reads CASSPWGTSPLAFF. The CDR3 DNA is TGTGCCAGCAGTCCATGGGGGACATCCCCGTTAGCTTTCTTT.

This clone has ten or more counts. The V gene is TRBV6-5, the J gene TRBJ1-2; D is uncertain. This CDR3 spans 13 amino acids. Deletions cut 6 bases from V and 8 bases from J, with 16 bases between. Germline CDR1 MNHEY, CDR2 SVGAGI. Here the CDR3 DNA reads TGTGCCAGCAGCCTCGCCCGGGGAAGCGGCTACACCTTC. Protein sequence: CASSLARGSGYTF.

This clone was found once. The gene calls are TRBV5-4 and TRBJ1-1; D not certain. The CDR3 spans 13 residues. The germline gives CDR1 SGHNT, CDR2 YYREEE (reference sequence). The V and J ends lost 1 base and 1 base respectively, with 5 bases between them. Here the CDR3 reads CASSLPKNTEAFF. CDR3 bases: TGTGCCAGCAGCTTGCCCAAGAACACTGAAGCTTTCTTT.

The rearrangement uses TRBV5-4 and TRBJ2-1; 9 nucleotides line up with TRBD2. V shed 10 bases, J shed 7 bases, and the junction held 12 bases outside the gene matches. This CDR3 comprises 14 residues. Germline V CDR1 and CDR2: SGHNT, YYREEE (reference sequence). The CDR3: CACLGRGGRNEQFF. The CDR3 DNA sequence: TGTGCCTGCCTGGGGCGGGGGGGCCGAAATGAGCAGTTCTTC.

The sample holds a few counts of this clone. The chain recombines TRBV5-1 with TRBJ1-1; no definite D call. V was shortened by 0 bases and J by 1 base, with 7 bases between the two germline ends. The CDR3 has 14 amino acids. Germline-derived CDR1 and CDR2 are SGHRS and YFSETQ. For the CDR3, the DNA is TGCGCCAGCAGCTTGGGTCGGGGGAACACTGAAGCTTTCTTT. Its protein product is CASSLGRGNTEAFF.

The chain uses TRBV25-1 and TRBJ2-3; unclear D gene. This CDR3 comprises 15 residues. Trimming removed 2 bases from V and 0 bases from J, with 9 bases in between. Looked up from germline, CDR1 is MGHDK and CDR2 is SYGVNS. Here the CDR3 reads CASSETPQSTDTQYF. CDR3 bases: TGTGCCAGCAGTGAAACCCCACAGAGCACAGATACGCAGTATTTT.

The V gene is TRBV5-6, the J gene TRBJ1-2; TRBD1 is a possible D gene (5 bases). V was cut by 2 bases and J by 3 bases, with 20 bases left in between. CDR1 is SGHDT, CDR2 YYEEEE, per germline. This CDR3 region has 17 residues. Here the CDR3 DNA reads TGTGCCAGCAGCTTCCCGTTATCCGTCCGGGGGGACTATGGCTACACCTTC. Protein product: CASSFPLSVRGDYGYTF.

V and J are TRBV7-2 and TRBJ2-2; 7 positions match TRBD1. This CDR3 has 16 residues. CDR1 is SGHTA, CDR2 FQGNSA, per germline. Germline trimming cut 3 bases from V and 6 bases from J; bases unmatched to any gene: 10. CDR3 in DNA: TGTGCCAGCAGCTTTCTAAACAGGGGTTCTGCCGGGGAGCTGTTTTTT. This gives the protein CASSFLNRGSAGELFF.